The sequence of this TCR beta chain was determined in a study of identical twins. Germline V gene sequence: CDR1 SGHTA, CDR2 FQGNSA. The V gene lost 1 base and the J gene lost 5 bases, with 9 bases spanning the gap. The CDR3 spans 14 residues. MiXCR, applied by TCRdb to the 5' RACE reads, yields one record per CDR3 protein. The sample comprises just under 650,000 distinct CDR3 sequences, 7% to 7.5% of which are singletons, and roughly 1.6% rests with the top ten. In its sample, this clonotype was seen a few times. This same sample was also taken into another study, of yellow fever vaccine responses in identical twins.

Material: PBMCs. The TCR comes from a woman aged 18-29 years in good health. The chain couples TRBV7-2 to TRBJ1-5; D not certain. CDR3 protein: CASSLVGSYQPQHF. The CDR3 DNA reads as TGTGCCAGCAGCTTAGTCGGATCCTATCAGCCCCAGCATTTT.